This T cell receptor beta chain emerged from a study of cytomegalovirus exposure and HLA in healthy donors. The PCR had 60 Vbeta and 13 Jbeta primers. Using immunoSEQ multiplex PCR, the repertoire was profiled, and TCRdb retains in-frame clones only, with some absent. The sample carries 150,000 to 200,000 clones, roughly 84% recorded once. Points from the study as a whole: The majority of TCR sequences were rare, yet some public TCRs appeared in many donors.

A word on this clone: Its antigen is undetermined.

This sequence was found in a boy between 10 and 17 years old in good health and CMV-seronegative. Material for sequencing was PBMCs.

For the CDR3, the DNA is TGTGCCAGCAGACCTAGACCCTCGAGCTCCTACGAGCAGTACTTC. It yields the protein CASRPRPSSSYEQYF. This sequence joins TRBV2 and TRBJ2-7; the D is unclear. Germline values: CDR1 SNHLY, CDR2 FYNNEI. This CDR3 region has 15 residues. Trimming left V 6 bases short and J 0 bases short, with 15 bases between. Full variable domain (missing parts from reference TRBV2 and TRBJ2-7): EPEVTQTPSHQVTQMGQEVILRCVPISNHLYFYWYRQILGQKVEFLVSFYNNEISEKSEIFDDQFSVERPDGSNFTLKIRSTKLEDSAMYFCASRPRPSSSYEQYFGPGTRLTVT.